This entry features one T cell receptor (beta chain) sequence. Antigen: not known. Sequencing was performed with immunoSEQ multiplex PCR; in TCRdb, only in-frame clones are kept and a portion is missing. The sample lists more than 1.2 million clones, 98% seen once, with roughly 0.35% in the top ten. The data were taken from a study of shared clonotypes between healthy human individuals. Study outcomes and limitations: The authors sampled blood alone, and tissue repertoires likely differ.

Study donors comprised healthy, HIV-negative adults devoid of recent acute infection or vaccination. Negatively enriched CD4+ T cells were divided by CD45RA into naive and memory. The TCR comes from a man aged 30-40 years in good health. Sequences were obtained from naive CD4+ T cells sorted from blood. As for subset: CD45RA+ positively selected.

The CDR3 DNA is TGTGCCAGCAGCCGGGACGCAGGGGGTGAAAAACTGTTTTTT. This translates into CASSRDAGGEKLFF. V gene TRBV9 combines with J gene TRBJ1-4; TRBD1 matches at 7 bases. Germline lookup yields CDR1 SGDLS and CDR2 YYNGEE. V shed 4 bases, J shed 7 bases, and the junction held 7 bases outside the gene matches. This CDR3 has 14 residues.